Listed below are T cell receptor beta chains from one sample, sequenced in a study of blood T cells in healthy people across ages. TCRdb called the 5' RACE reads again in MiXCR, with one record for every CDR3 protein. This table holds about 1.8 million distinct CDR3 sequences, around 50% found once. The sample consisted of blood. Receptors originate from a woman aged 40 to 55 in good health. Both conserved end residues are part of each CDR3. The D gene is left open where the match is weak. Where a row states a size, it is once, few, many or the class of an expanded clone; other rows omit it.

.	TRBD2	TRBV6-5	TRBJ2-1	TGTGCCAGCAGTTACGGAACGAGCGGGGGGGCCAGGGTTGAGCAGTTCTTC	CASSYGTSGGARVEQFF
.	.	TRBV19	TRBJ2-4	TGTGCCACCAGGGGACGCCAAAACATTCAGTACTTC	CATRGRQNIQYF
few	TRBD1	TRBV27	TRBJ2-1	TGTGCCAGCAGTCCCGACAGGGCCTTCTACAATGAGCAGTTCTTC	CASSPDRAFYNEQFF
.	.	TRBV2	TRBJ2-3	TGTGCCAGCATTGATCCTGGACAGTCTAGCACAGATACGCAGTATTTT	CASIDPGQSSTDTQYF
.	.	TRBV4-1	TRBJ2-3	TGCGCCAGCAGCCAAGATCTTTCGACGTCGAGTCGTACAGATACGCAGTATTTT	CASSQDLSTSSRTDTQYF
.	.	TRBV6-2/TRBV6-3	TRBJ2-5	TGTGCCAGCAGAAGAGCGTCGGGGTCGGAGACCCAGTACTTC	CASRRASGSETQYF
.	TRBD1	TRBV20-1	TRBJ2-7	TGCAGTGCTGTATTTGACAGGGGCCCCTACGAGCAGTACTTC	CSAVFDRGPYEQYF
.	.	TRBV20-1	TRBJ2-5	TGCAGTGCCCCTGGGGAGACCCAGTACTTC	CSAPGETQYF
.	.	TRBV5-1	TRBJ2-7	TGCGCCAGCAGGCGAGGCCCCCCCCGTCAGGGGTACGAGCAGTACTTC	CASRRGPPRQGYEQYF
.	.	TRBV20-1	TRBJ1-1	TGCAGTGCTAGGGGTCAGGGGTTGGGAGCTTTCTTT	CSARGQGLGAFF
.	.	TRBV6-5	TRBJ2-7	TGTGCCAGCAGTTACGCGACGGAGGGCGGATCGTTAGACGAGCAGTACTTC	CASSYATEGGSLDEQYF
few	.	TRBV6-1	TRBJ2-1	TGTGCCAGCAGTGAACTCAGGACAGACCATGAGCAGTTCTTC	CASSELRTDHEQFF
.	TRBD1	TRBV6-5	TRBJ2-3	TGTGCCAGCAGGCGGGACAGGAAAGGGACAGATACGCAGTATTTT	CASRRDRKGTDTQYF
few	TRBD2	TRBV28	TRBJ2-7	TGTGCCAGCAGTTTTGTCCTAGCGGGGGGGCCTTCCTACGAGCAGTACTTC	CASSFVLAGGPSYEQYF
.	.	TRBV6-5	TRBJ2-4	TGTGCCAGCAGTTTAAACCCCTACAGGGGGGGCAAAAACATTCAGTACTTC	CASSLNPYRGGKNIQYF
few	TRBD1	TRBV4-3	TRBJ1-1	TGCGCCAGCAGCCAAGATACTCCAGGGGGCATCAAAATTGAAGCTTTCTTT	CASSQDTPGGIKIEAFF
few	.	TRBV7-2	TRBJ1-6	TGTGCCAGCAGCCAACCCACCGGCAATTCACCCCTCCACTTT	CASSQPTGNSPLHF
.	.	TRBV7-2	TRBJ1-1	TGTGCCAGCAGCTTACAGGGATTCAACACTGAAGCTTTCTTT	CASSLQGFNTEAFF
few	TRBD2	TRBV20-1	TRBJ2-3	TGCAGTGCTAGAGACTGCTGCCCACCTCGCGGGCTAGCGGGGGCTCTCCACACAGATACGCAGTATTTT	CSARDCCPPRGLAGALHTDTQYF
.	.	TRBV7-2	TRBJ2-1	TGTGCCAGCAGCTTATGGGGAAGGCAGTTCTTC	CASSLWGRQFF
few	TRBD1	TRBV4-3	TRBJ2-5	TGCGCCAGCAGCCAAGAAACCGGACAGGTCGAGTACTTC	CASSQETGQVEYF
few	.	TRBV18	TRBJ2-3	TGTGCCAGCTCACCAGGGATTATGGCCACAGATACGCAGTATTTT	CASSPGIMATDTQYF
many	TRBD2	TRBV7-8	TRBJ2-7	TGTGCCAGCAGTCCAAGCGGGGGACCCTCCTACGAGCAGTACTTC	CASSPSGGPSYEQYF
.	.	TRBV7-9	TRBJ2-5	TGTGCCAGCAGCTTAAGTCTGGGGGCTGAGGAGACCCAGTACTTC	CASSLSLGAEETQYF
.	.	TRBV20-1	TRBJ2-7	TGCAGTGCTTCCAAGGACAGCTACGAGCAGTACTTC	CSASKDSYEQYF
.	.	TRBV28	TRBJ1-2	TGTGCCAGCCGGGCCAAAGAATACACCTTC	CASRAKEYTF
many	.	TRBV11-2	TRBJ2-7	TGTGCCAGCAGCTTCGGACAGCGCGAGCAGTACTTC	CASSFGQREQYF
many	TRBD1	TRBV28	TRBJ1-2	TGTGCCAGCAGCCCACCGGGACAGGGGTATGGCTACACCTTC	CASSPPGQGYGYTF
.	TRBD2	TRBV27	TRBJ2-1	TGTGCCAGCACTAGCGGCTCCTACAATGAGCAGTTCTTC	CASTSGSYNEQFF
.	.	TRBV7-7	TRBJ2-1	TGTGCTAGCAGCTTAAAAGGGGGGAGATACAATGAGCAGTTCTTC	CASSLKGGRYNEQFF
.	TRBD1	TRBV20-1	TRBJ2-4	TGCAGTGCTGCGGGACAGGGGGCCCTAAACATTCAGTACTTC	CSAAGQGALNIQYF
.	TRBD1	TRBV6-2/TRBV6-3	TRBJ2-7	TGTGCCAGCAGTTACTCGGGGACAGCCCTTGGAGAGCAGTACTTC	CASSYSGTALGEQYF
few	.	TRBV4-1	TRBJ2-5	TGCGCCAGCAGCCAACGACTAGGTCCGGAGGAGACCCAGTACTTC	CASSQRLGPEETQYF
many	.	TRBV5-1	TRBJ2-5	TGTGCCAGCAGCTTCAACAGAGAGACCCAGTACTTC	CASSFNRETQYF
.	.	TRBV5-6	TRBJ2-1	TGTGCCAGCAGGGATCAGACAGGCCAGTTCTTC	CASRDQTGQFF
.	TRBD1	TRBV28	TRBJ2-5	TGTGCCAGCAGTATCCCGACAGGGATGGGGAGTGAGACCCAGTACTTC	CASSIPTGMGSETQYF
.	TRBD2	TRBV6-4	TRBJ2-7	TGTGCCAGCAGCCAACACCGACTAGCGGGGGGGCGCTACGAGCAGTACTTC	CASSQHRLAGGRYEQYF
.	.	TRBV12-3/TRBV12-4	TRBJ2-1	TGCGCCAGCAGTGTATGGCAGTCTTACAATGAGCAGTTCTTC	CASSVWQSYNEQFF
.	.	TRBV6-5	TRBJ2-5	TGTGCCAGCAGCCAACGCCAGGGCGGGCAGTACTTC	CASSQRQGGQYF
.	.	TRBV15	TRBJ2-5	TGTGCCACCAGCAGCCAACACGGCGGGCAGGGGAAAGAGACCCAGTACTTC	CATSSQHGGQGKETQYF
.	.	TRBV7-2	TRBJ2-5	TGTGCCAGCAGCTTAGGGGTTGGGCTAGAGACCCAGTACTTC	CASSLGVGLETQYF
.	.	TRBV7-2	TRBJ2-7	TGTGCCAGCAGCTTAGTGTTGCGGGGCACCAGGAGCTCCTACAATGAGCAGTACTTC	CASSLVLRGTRSSYNEQYF